The 24 T cell receptor beta chains reported below all come from one sample, sequenced in a study of early stage breast cancer tumors. The assay was immunoSEQ multiplex PCR, and TCRdb's table has in-frame clones only and misses some. The sample lists 25,000 to 35,000 clones, approximately 80% occurring once. Material for sequencing was blood. The receptor source for this set is a person between 55 and 69 years old with breast cancer.

The chain recombines TRBV7-8 with TRBJ2-5, with D unresolved. This CDR3 has 13 amino acids. The germline V gene has CDR1 SGHVS and CDR2 FQNEAQ. V was clipped by 5 bases and J by 5 bases, with 12 bases between them. CDR3 region: CASSPQSGETQYF. CDR3 DNA: TGTGCCAGCAGCCCCCAGTCCGGGGAGACCCAGTACTTC.

J is TRBJ2-1 and V is TRBV28; tentative D call: TRBD2 (5 bases). Trimming took off 5 bases at V and 4 bases at J, with 24 bases between the two ends. CDR1 is MDHEN, CDR2 SYDVKM, per germline. There are 18 residues in the CDR3. For the CDR3, the DNA is TGTGCCAGCAGTCAGGTATTAGGTACCGGGGTCTTATACAATGAGCAGTTCTTC. Its protein is CASSQVLGTGVLYNEQFF.

V gene TRBV18 combines with J gene TRBJ1-4; D perhaps matches TRBD1 (5 bases). Trimming left V 0 bases short and J 5 bases short, with 16 bases between. The CDR3 covers 17 residues. Germline V CDR1 and CDR2: KGHSH, LQKENI. In DNA form, the CDR3 reads TGTGCCAGCTCACCACCTGGGAGCTATCGGGGGAATGAAAAACTGTTTTTT. Translating it yields CASSPPGSYRGNEKLFF.

The chain carries TRBV5-6 and TRBJ1-1, with 7 bases identical to TRBD1. This CDR3 region has 13 residues. The germline gives CDR1 SGHDT, CDR2 YYEEEE. V lost 4 bases to trimming and J lost 3 bases; unmatched junction nucleotides: 3. The CDR3 DNA reads TGTGCCAGCAGCCTGGGACAGCACACTGAAGCTTTCTTT. Residues: CASSLGQHTEAFF. Filled out from reference TRBV5-6 and TRBJ1-1, the complete variable domain reads DAGVTQSPTHLIKTRGQQVTLRCSPKSGHDTVSWYQQALGQGPQFIFQYYEEEERQRGNFPDRFSGHQFPNYSSELNVNALLLGDSALYLCASSLGQHTEAFFGQGTRLTVV.

This clone was seen once. This sequence joins TRBV5-1 and TRBJ2-7; 10 bases are shared with TRBD2. This CDR3 spans 17 amino acids. The germline V gene has CDR1 SGHRS and CDR2 YFSETQ. J gave up 6 bases and V 3 bases, and 15 bases lay outside the gene matches. The CDR3 DNA reads TGCGCCAGCAGCTGGCTAGCGGGAGACGTCCCCCCCTCCGAGCAGTACTTC. Residues: CASSWLAGDVPPSEQYF. Full variable domain (missing parts from reference TRBV5-1 and TRBJ2-7): KAGVTQTPRYLIKTRGQQVTLSCSPISGHRSVSWYQQTPGQGLQFLFEYFSETQRNKGNFPGRFSGRQFSNSRSEMNVSTLELGDSALYLCASSWLAGDVPPSEQYFGPGTRLTVT.

The V and J genes are TRBV30 and TRBJ1-2; D possibly corresponds to TRBD1 (6 bases). With 4 bases removed from V and 5 bases from J, the gap between germline ends came to 14 bases. The CDR3 is 13 residues long. Germline loops: CDR1 GTSNPN, CDR2 SVGIG (reference sequence). The CDR3 DNA is TGTGCCTGGACAGCAGGGGTGAGGTATGGCTACACCTTC. Its translation is CAWTAGVRYGYTF.

The chain couples TRBV6-5 to TRBJ2-5; 8 bases fit TRBD1. In germline, CDR1 is MNHEY, CDR2 SVGAGI. The length of the CDR3 is 12 residues. V shed 8 bases and J 3 bases; nucleotides not matched to a gene: 2. The CDR3: CASQTGEETQYF. The CDR3 bases are TGTGCCAGCCAGACAGGGGAAGAGACCCAGTACTTC.

V gene TRBV6-4 combines with J gene TRBJ1-1; D ambiguous. Looked up from germline, CDR1 is MRHNA and CDR2 is SNTAGT. The V and J ends lost 4 bases and 5 bases respectively, with 11 bases between them. CDR3 length: 13 amino acids. CDR3 DNA sequence: TGTGCCAGCAGTGTTGGTCCGCAGACTGAAGCTTTCTTT. Translating it yields CASSVGPQTEAFF.

The CDR3 sequence: CASSVGSGRETQYF. The CDR3 DNA sequence: TGTGCCAGCAGCGTAGGGAGCGGGAGGGAGACCCAGTACTTC. V and J are TRBV9 and TRBJ2-5; 9 bases match TRBD2. The CDR3 consists of 14 residues. The germline V gene has CDR1 SGDLS and CDR2 YYNGEE. The J segment lost 5 bases and the V segment lost 0 bases, leaving 2 bases of the junction unmatched.

The chain has TRBV27 and TRBJ2-1; TRBD2 matches at 8 bases. In germline, CDR1 is MNHEY, CDR2 SMNVEV (reference sequence). V lost 6 bases and J lost 1; bases outside the gene matches: 11. The CDR3 is 17 residues long. In nucleotides, the CDR3 is TGTGCCAGCAGCTCCCCCCTAGCGGGTTTTTCCTACAATGAGCAGTTCTTC. Translated, it gives CASSSPLAGFSYNEQFF.

The genes are TRBV5-1 and TRBJ1-2; 10 positions match TRBD1. This CDR3 spans 14 amino acids. Germline loops: CDR1 SGHRS, CDR2 YFSETQ. Trimming took 9 bases from V and 7 from J; bases not matched to a gene: 12. This chain's CDR3 is CATRGQGDFGGYTF. The CDR3 DNA follows: TGCGCCACCAGAGGACAGGGGGACTTCGGTGGCTACACCTTC. The full variable domain, in which reference TRBV5-1 and TRBJ1-2 provide the parts outside the CDR3, is KAGVTQTPRYLIKTRGQQVTLSCSPISGHRSVSWYQQTPGQGLQFLFEYFSETQRNKGNFPGRFSGRQFSNSRSEMNVSTLELGDSALYLCATRGQGDFGGYTFGSGTRLTVV.

This clone was counted a few times. Here the CDR3 reads CASRTDRSDQPQHF. In nucleotides, the CDR3 is TGTGCCAGCAGGACGGACAGGTCGGATCAGCCCCAGCATTTT. The rearrangement joins TRBV21-1 to TRBJ1-5; the tabulated D call, TRBD1, remains unverified against the DNA. TRBV21-1 represents a pseudogene. The CDR3 length is 14 residues.

V gene TRBV29-1 combines with J gene TRBJ1-1; the D is unclear. The CDR3 is 13 amino acids. Deletions cut 1 base from V and 0 bases from J, with 6 bases between. The germline V gene encodes CDR1 SQVTM and CDR2 ANQGSEA. The CDR3 spells CSVEGQMNTEAFF. In DNA form, the CDR3 reads TGCAGCGTTGAAGGTCAAATGAACACTGAAGCTTTCTTT.

The gene calls are TRBV7-3 and TRBJ1-3; TRBD1 is a possible D gene (6 bases). V lost 2 bases to trimming and J lost 4 bases, with 18 bases between them. In germline, CDR1 is SGHTA, CDR2 FQGTGA. The CDR3 contains 17 residues. The CDR3 DNA reads TGTGCCAGCAGCTTAGAATTGGGGGCCTTGGGGGGAAACACCATATATTTT. It translates to CASSLELGALGGNTIYF.

This clone was found a few times. V and J are TRBV9 and TRBJ2-7; TRBD1 aligns across 8 bases. Trimming at V came to 4 bases and at J to 2 bases, leaving 5 bases not matched to a gene. The CDR3 is 14 amino acids. Germline V CDR1 and CDR2: SGDLS, YYNGEE. The CDR3: CASSPGGQAYEQYF. DNA for the CDR3: TGTGCCAGCAGCCCAGGGGGACAGGCCTACGAGCAGTACTTC.

The V and J genes are TRBV9 and TRBJ1-2; maybe TRBD1 (6 bases). Germline V CDR1 and CDR2: SGDLS, YYNGEE. The CDR3 has 13 residues. Trimming removed 3 bases at V and 8 bases at J, with 14 bases between. The CDR3 DNA reads as TGTGCCAGCAGCGGCTTCACAGGGCCCGGCTACACCTTC. This encodes CASSGFTGPGYTF.

The chain couples TRBV18 to TRBJ2-2; 9 positions agree with TRBD1. The germline V gene has CDR1 KGHSH and CDR2 LQKENI. V was pared by 4 bases and J by 3 bases, with 18 bases of the junction left unmatched. This CDR3 region has 20 residues. DNA for the CDR3: TGTGCCAGCTCACGATTGTATCGTTCTGTGGGACAGGGCCACACCGGGGAGCTGTTTTTT. This translates into CASSRLYRSVGQGHTGELFF.

The chain is built from TRBV27 and TRBJ2-3, with TRBD2 identical over 11 bases. This CDR3 contains 15 residues. The V gene end was trimmed by 5 bases and the J gene end by 6 bases; junction bases not matched to a gene: 7. Per the germline V gene, CDR1 is MNHEY and CDR2 is SMNVEV (reference sequence). CDR3: CASSPLAGGRDTQYF. CDR3 nucleotide sequence: TGTGCCAGCAGTCCGCTAGCGGGAGGTCGGGATACGCAGTATTTT.

This clone was seen more than once but under ten times. The chain links TRBV28 to TRBJ1-5; a possible D gene is TRBD1 (6 bases). The V gene lost 4 bases and the J gene lost 4 bases, with 11 bases spanning the gap. This CDR3 spans 14 amino acids. CDR1 and CDR2 from the germline V gene are MDHEN and SYDVKM. CDR3 residues: CASSWGRTNQPQHF. The CDR3 nucleotides are TGTGCCAGCAGTTGGGGGCGGACTAATCAGCCCCAGCATTTT.

The chain couples TRBV7-9 to TRBJ2-5; 9 nucleotides line up with TRBD1. With V trimmed by 5 bases and J by 5 bases, 9 bases remained unmatched. The germline V gene encodes CDR1 SEHNR and CDR2 FQNEAQ (reference sequence). There are 15 residues in the CDR3. CDR3 DNA sequence: TGTGCCAGCAGCCCCTGGACAGGGGATGGGGAGACCCAGTACTTC. Amino acids: CASSPWTGDGETQYF.

The chain employs TRBV9 and TRBJ2-1; 10 bases are shared with TRBD2. The V and J ends lost 2 bases and 3 bases, in that order; junction bases with no gene match: 5. CDR1 SGDLS and CDR2 YYNGEE come from the germline V gene. This CDR3 region has 16 residues. CDR3 nucleotide sequence: TGTGCCAGCAGCGTTACTAGCGGGATGTTCTACAATGAGCAGTTCTTC. Translated: CASSVTSGMFYNEQFF.

J is TRBJ1-2 and V is TRBV6-1; 8 nucleotides match TRBD1. From germline, CDR1 is MNHNS and CDR2 SASEGT. This CDR3 region has 13 residues. The trim removed 11 bases at V and 7 bases at J, leaving 12 bases unmatched. The CDR3 loop reads CAGLGQGRGGYTF. The CDR3 DNA sequence: TGTGCCGGACTTGGACAGGGTAGAGGTGGCTACACCTTC.

The chain joins TRBV30 to TRBJ2-5, with TRBD1 matching 7 bases. CDR3 length: 16 amino acids. With 4 bases clipped from V and 3 bases from J, the junction kept 14 bases outside the gene matches. Germline CDR1 and CDR2: GTSNPN and SVGIG (reference sequence). The chain's CDR3 is CAWMGRLGQTKETQYF. The DNA for the CDR3 is TGTGCCTGGATGGGGCGGTTGGGACAGACAAAAGAGACCCAGTACTTC.

This sequence joins TRBV9 and TRBJ2-1; 14 bases line up with TRBD2. Per germline, CDR1 SGDLS and CDR2 YYNGEE. The CDR3 runs to 19 residues. V was clipped by 3 bases and J by 0 bases; unmatched bases: 8. The CDR3 nucleotides are TGTGCCAGCAGCGCCGCAGGGACTAGCGGGAGCCGCTCCTACAATGAGCAGTTCTTC. Amino acids: CASSAAGTSGSRSYNEQFF. Drawing the rest from reference TRBV9 and TRBJ2-1, the complete variable domain is DSGVTQTPKHLITATGQRVTLRCSPRSGDLSVYWYQQSLDQGLQFLIQYYNGEERAKGNILERFSAQQFPDLHSELNLSSLELGDSALYFCASSAAGTSGSRSYNEQFFGPGTRLTVL.